The 13 T cell receptor beta chains reported below all come from one sample, sequenced in a study of regulatory T cells in long-lasting Graves disease. As to time point: persistent/refractory GD, antithyroid drugs over 5 years with positive TRAb. From RNA extracted from PBMCs, the TCR library was made. The authors built TCR beta libraries using iRepertoire HTBI primers and Arm-PCR of CDR3 regions. Via MiXCR, TCRdb re-called the multiplex PCR reads, giving one row per CDR3 protein. Among about 660,000 distinct CDR3 sequences listed, approximately 29% were seen once. The sequencing used peripheral blood mononuclear cells (PBMCs), collected when the disease was refractory, from a patient treated with antithyroid drugs. The receptors originated from a female donor with Graves disease.

CDR3 region: CASSREGLNTEAFF. CDR3 DNA: TGCGCCAGCAGCCGGGAGGGCCTGAACACTGAAGCTTTCTTT. The chain couples TRBV5-1 to TRBJ1-1; D not resolved. The germline gives CDR1 SGHRS, CDR2 YFSETQ. Trimming pared 4 bases from V and 0 bases from J, leaving 10 bases between. This CDR3 contains 14 residues.

The chain is built from TRBV12-3 or TRBV12-4 and TRBJ1-4; weak D call: TRBD1 (6 bases). The CDR3 is 15 residues long. V shed 1 base and J shed 7 bases, with 13 bases lying between them. The DNA for the CDR3 is TGTGCCAGCAGTTTAGGGCAGGGGATGGGTGAAAAACTGTTTTTT. This encodes CASSLGQGMGEKLFF.

This clonotype was counted a few times. The chain combines TRBV9 with TRBJ2-5; TRBD2 matches 8 bases. V trimming: 0 bases; J trimming: 3 bases; junction bases outside the gene matches: 7. Looked up from germline, CDR1 is SGDLS and CDR2 is YYNGEE. The CDR3 runs to 16 residues. CDR3: CASSVDNSGTKETQYF. The CDR3 nucleotides are TGTGCCAGCAGCGTAGACAATAGCGGGACCAAAGAGACCCAGTACTTC.

The chain has TRBV27 and TRBJ1-5; tentative D call: TRBD1 (5 bases). Germline V gene lookup returns CDR1 MNHEY and CDR2 SMNVEV (reference sequence). CDR3 length equals 15 residues. V gave up 1 base and J gave up 0 bases, with 7 bases separating them. The CDR3 DNA follows: TGTGCCAGCAGTTTATACAGGTATAGCAATCAGCCCCAGCATTTT. Its translation: CASSLYRYSNQPQHF.

At least ten counts were recorded for this clonotype. This chain uses TRBV10-3 with TRBJ1-2; a possible D gene is TRBD1 (5 bases). The germline V gene has CDR1 ENHRY and CDR2 SYGVKD. The CDR3 sequence is 14 residues long. V was trimmed by 7 bases and J by 1 base, leaving 13 bases between them. Here the CDR3 DNA reads TGTGCCATCACCGAGCGGGGGGGTAACTATGGCTACACCTTC. Translating it yields CAITERGGNYGYTF.

The chain couples TRBV20-1 to TRBJ1-2; no clear D gene. The V end lost 0 bases, the J end lost 2 bases, and 4 bases lay between the germline ends. The CDR3 runs to 12 residues. CDR1 and CDR2 (germline): DFQATT, SNEGSKA (reference sequence). For the CDR3, the DNA is TGCAGTGCTAGAGATTTGAACTATGGCTACACCTTC. Its translation is CSARDLNYGYTF.

The chain is built from TRBV30 and TRBJ1-6; 7 bases agree with TRBD1. V dropped 1 base and J dropped 5; count of bases not matched to a gene: 2. Germline V gene sequence: CDR1 GTSNPN, CDR2 SVGIG (reference sequence). This CDR3 spans 14 amino acids. The CDR3 coding sequence is TGTGCCTGGAGTGGGACAGGAAATAATTCACCCCTCCACTTT. This gives the protein CAWSGTGNNSPLHF.

Here the CDR3 DNA reads TGTGCCAGCAGTGAACTTAGGGGACAGGGGGCACTACGCCTCAACTATGGCTACACCTTC. Protein sequence: CASSELRGQGALRLNYGYTF. This chain uses TRBV6-1 with TRBJ1-2, with 12 bases fitting TRBD1. J gave up 2 bases and V 2 bases, and 15 bases lay outside the gene matches. CDR3 length: 20 amino acids. Per germline, CDR1 MNHNS and CDR2 SASEGT.

This chain joins TRBV6-5 and TRBJ1-2; a weak D match, TRBD1 (6 bases). The CDR3 sequence is 18 residues long. CDR1 and CDR2 from the germline V gene are MNHEY and SVGAGI. V dropped 4 bases and J dropped 0 bases, with 21 bases sitting between them. CDR3: CASSSWDPRDKANYGYTF. Written as DNA, the CDR3 is TGTGCCAGCAGTTCTTGGGATCCTCGGGACAAAGCTAACTATGGCTACACCTTC.

The chain couples TRBV3-1 to TRBJ1-5; D is possibly TRBD1 (6 bases). CDR3 length: 18 residues. Trimming shortened V by 3 bases and J by 0 bases, and 18 bases separated the two germline ends. Germline CDR1 reads LGHDT; CDR2 reads YNNKEL (reference sequence). CDR3 in amino acids: CASSHGQPSPFSNQPQHF. The CDR3 nucleotides are TGTGCCAGCAGCCACGGACAGCCTTCCCCCTTTAGCAATCAGCCCCAGCATTTT.

In its sample, this clonotype was seen a few times. This rearrangement joins TRBV10-3 to TRBJ2-5, with D possibly being TRBD1 (6 bases). Germline V gives CDR1 ENHRY, CDR2 SYGVKD. V gave up 3 bases and J gave up 2 bases, with 16 bases separating them. The CDR3 loop spans 16 amino acids. The CDR3 DNA reads TGTGCCATCAGTGACCCAACTGGACAGCAACAAGAGACCCAGTACTTC. It is translated as CAISDPTGQQQETQYF.

This clonotype showed up just a few times. This chain links TRBV5-1 with TRBJ2-2; D is perhaps TRBD1 (5 bases). The CDR3 length is 14 residues. Germline CDR1 is SGHRS and CDR2 is YFSETQ. V lost 2 bases and J lost 7, with 12 bases in between. CDR3 loop: CASSLSLRDGELFF. Written as DNA, the CDR3 is TGCGCCAGCAGCTTATCACTCAGGGACGGGGAGCTGTTTTTT. Drawing the rest from reference TRBV5-1 and TRBJ2-2, the complete variable domain is KAGVTQTPRYLIKTRGQQVTLSCSPISGHRSVSWYQQTPGQGLQFLFEYFSETQRNKGNFPGRFSGRQFSNSRSEMNVSTLELGDSALYLCASSLSLRDGELFFGEGSRLTVL.

The table lists this clonotype with a few counts. The chain combines TRBV20-1 with TRBJ2-5, with D tentatively TRBD2 (5 bases). CDR3 length equals 15 residues. Trimming pared 0 bases from V and 0 bases from J, leaving 11 bases between. In germline, CDR1 is DFQATT, CDR2 SNEGSKA (reference sequence). The CDR3 region has the DNA TGCAGTGCTAGAGACCCGACTACCCACCAAGAGACCCAGTACTTC. The encoded protein is CSARDPTTHQETQYF.